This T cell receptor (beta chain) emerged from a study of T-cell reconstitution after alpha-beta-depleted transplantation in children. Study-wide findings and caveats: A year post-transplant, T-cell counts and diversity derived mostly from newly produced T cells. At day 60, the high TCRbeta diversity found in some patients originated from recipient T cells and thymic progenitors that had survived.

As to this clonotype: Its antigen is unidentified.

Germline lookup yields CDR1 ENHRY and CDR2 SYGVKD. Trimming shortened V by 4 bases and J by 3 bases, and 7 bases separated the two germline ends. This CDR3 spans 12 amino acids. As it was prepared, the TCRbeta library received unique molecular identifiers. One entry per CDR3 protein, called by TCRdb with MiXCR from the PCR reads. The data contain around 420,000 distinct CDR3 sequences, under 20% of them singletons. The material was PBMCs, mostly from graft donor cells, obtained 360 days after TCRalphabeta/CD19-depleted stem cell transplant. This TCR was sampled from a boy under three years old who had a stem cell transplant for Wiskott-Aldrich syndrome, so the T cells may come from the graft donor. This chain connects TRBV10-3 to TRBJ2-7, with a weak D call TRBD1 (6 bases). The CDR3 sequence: CAISGTDYEQYF. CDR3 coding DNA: TGTGCCATCAGTGGGACAGACTACGAGCAGTACTTC.